Below are 29 T cell receptor beta chains sequenced from a single sample in a study of blood T cell repertoires in COVID-19. Clones were sequenced by immunoSEQ multiplex PCR, and TCRdb holds only the in-frame ones, with some missing. The sample has roughly 80,000 clones; roughly 79% are singletons. Sequencing was performed on peripheral blood. The receptor set was obtained from a man of 80 years or more with acute or convalescent COVID-19.

V usage is TRBV7-9 and J usage is TRBJ2-7, with 10 bases identical to TRBD1. The CDR3 consists of 15 residues. Germline assignment: CDR1 SEHNR and CDR2 FQNEAQ (reference sequence). Trimming took 4 bases from V and 5 from J; bases not matched to a gene: 8. CDR3 nucleotide sequence: TGTGCCAGCAGCTCCCTGACAGGGGGCGCAGACGAGCAGTACTTC. Translating it yields CASSSLTGGADEQYF.

CDR3 in amino acids: CASRPQGQETQYF. The DNA for the CDR3 is TGCGCCAGCAGACCGCAGGGTCAAGAGACCCAGTACTTC. The V and J genes are TRBV5-1 and TRBJ2-5; perhaps TRBD1 as D (5 bases). Germline loops: CDR1 SGHRS, CDR2 YFSETQ. Trimming removed 5 bases from V and 2 bases from J, with 10 bases in between. This CDR3 has 13 amino acids. Using reference TRBV5-1 and TRBJ2-5 for the parts outside the CDR3, the full variable domain is KAGVTQTPRYLIKTRGQQVTLSCSPISGHRSVSWYQQTPGQGLQFLFEYFSETQRNKGNFPGRFSGRQFSNSRSEMNVSTLELGDSALYLCASRPQGQETQYFGPGTRLLVL.

The chain uses TRBV11-2 and TRBJ1-3, with no clear D. V lost 3 bases and J lost 0, with 9 bases in between. This CDR3 is 15 amino acids long. The germline V gene encodes CDR1 SGHAT and CDR2 FQNNGV. CDR3 DNA: TGTGCCAGCAGCTTGGTACAGCCCTCTGGAAACACCATATATTTT. It encodes CASSLVQPSGNTIYF.

This chain's CDR3 is CASSLAGGYGNQPQHF. The CDR3 DNA reads as TGTGCCAGCAGCTTAGCGGGAGGGTACGGCAATCAGCCCCAGCATTTT. The chain is built from TRBV7-2 and TRBJ1-5; D unclear. CDR3 length: 16 amino acids. V was pared by 0 bases and J by 2 bases, with 11 bases between. CDR1 and CDR2 from the germline V gene are SGHTA and FQGNSA.

The V and J genes are TRBV3-1 (or the pseudogene TRBV3-2) and TRBJ1-5; D is undetermined. Germline assignment: CDR1 LGHDT and CDR2 YNNKEL (reference sequence). The CDR3 is 14 residues long. Trimming stripped 1 base from V and 7 bases from J, with 11 bases between. CDR3 nucleotides: TGTGCCAGCAGCCAAGGGAGATCCGGCCAGCCCCAGCATTTT. It translates to CASSQGRSGQPQHF.

This chain links TRBV18 with TRBJ1-1; no firm D call. Per germline, CDR1 KGHSH and CDR2 LQKENI. V was trimmed by 6 bases and J by 8 bases, leaving 13 bases between them. The CDR3 is made up of 12 amino acids. The CDR3, as DNA: TGTGCCAGCTCCCCTCGGGTTGGAGAAGCTTTCTTT. Translated, it gives CASSPRVGEAFF.

This chain links TRBV15 with TRBJ2-7, with D hard to call. From germline, CDR1 is LNHNV and CDR2 YYDKDF (reference sequence). CDR3 length equals 14 residues. V lost 0 bases and J 3 bases, leaving 9 bases between the germline ends. The CDR3 protein is CATSRDRKHYEQYF. The CDR3 region has the DNA TGTGCCACCAGCAGAGATCGAAAGCACTACGAGCAGTACTTC.

CDR3: CASSPTRLAGGTYEQYF. CDR3 DNA sequence: TGTGCCAGCAGCCCGACCCGACTAGCGGGAGGGACCTACGAGCAGTACTTC. The genes are TRBV7-9 and TRBJ2-7, with 14 nucleotides matching TRBD2. CDR3 length equals 17 residues. The germline gives CDR1 SEHNR, CDR2 FQNEAQ (reference sequence). V gave up 5 bases and J gave up 2 bases; unmatched junction bases: 8. Full variable domain (remainder filled in from reference TRBV7-9 and TRBJ2-7): DTGVSQNPRHKITKRGQNVTFRCDPISEHNRLYWYRQTLGQGPEFLTYFQNEAQLEKSRLLSDRFSAERPKGSFSTLEIQRTEQGDSAMYLCASSPTRLAGGTYEQYFGPGTRLTVT.

This chain joins TRBV28 and TRBJ1-6, with 8 bases lining up with TRBD1. The CDR3 is made up of 14 amino acids. Per germline, CDR1 MDHEN and CDR2 SYDVKM. The V and J ends lost 6 bases and 14 bases, in that order; junction bases with no gene match: 12. CDR3: CASRRGQDRFTLHF. As DNA, the CDR3 is TGTGCCAGCAGAAGGGGACAGGATCGTTTCACCCTCCACTTT.

The chain uses TRBV6-2 or TRBV6-3 and TRBJ2-3; 8 nucleotides line up with TRBD2. Unmatched junction bases numbered 4, after V lost 0 bases and J lost 2 bases. In germline, CDR1 is MNHEY, CDR2 SVGEGT. The length of the CDR3 is 16 residues. The CDR3 loop reads CASSYSPAGVTDTQYF. In nucleotides, the CDR3 is TGTGCCAGCAGTTACTCTCCAGCGGGGGTCACAGATACGCAGTATTTT.

The chain carries TRBV27 and TRBJ1-5, with 10 nucleotides matching TRBD1. The CDR3 is 16 amino acids. The J segment lost 0 bases and the V segment lost 5 bases, leaving 4 bases of the junction unmatched. Germline CDR1 MNHEY, CDR2 SMNVEV (reference sequence). The DNA for the CDR3 is TGTGCCAGCAGTCGGGACAGGGGACTTAGCAATCAGCCCCAGCATTTT. Amino acids: CASSRDRGLSNQPQHF.

DNA of the CDR3: TGTGCCAGTAGTACGTGGGGCAGTAGCAATCAGCCCCAGCATTTT. Amino acids: CASSTWGSSNQPQHF. The chain is built from TRBV19 and TRBJ1-5; maybe TRBD1 (5 bases). Germline V gives CDR1 LNHDA, CDR2 SQIVND (reference sequence). The CDR3 sequence is 15 residues long. The V gene lost 4 bases and the J gene lost 0 bases, with 10 bases spanning the gap.

The chain combines TRBV6-4 with TRBJ2-3; 8 bases fit TRBD2. CDR1 and CDR2 from the germline V gene are MRHNA and SNTAGT. The CDR3 consists of 16 residues. V was clipped by 4 bases and J by 1 base; unmatched bases: 7. In DNA form, the CDR3 reads TGTGCCAGCAGTGCCAGCGGGAGTATGGGCACAGATACGCAGTATTTT. The encoded protein is CASSASGSMGTDTQYF.

The rearrangement joins TRBV18 to TRBJ1-6, with 7 bases fitting TRBD1. Germline CDR1 and CDR2: KGHSH and LQKENI. This CDR3 contains 14 residues. Trimming at V came to 6 bases and at J to 7 bases, leaving 6 bases not matched to a gene. The CDR3 spells CASSNQGENSPLHF. CDR3 in DNA: TGTGCCAGCTCGAACCAGGGGGAAAATTCACCCCTCCACTTT.

CDR3 bases: TGTGCCTGGAGTGGACAGGGCAATCAGCCCCAGCATTTT. Translation gives CAWSGQGNQPQHF. The genes are TRBV30 and TRBJ1-5; tentatively, D is TRBD1 (6 bases). From germline, CDR1 is GTSNPN and CDR2 SVGIG (reference sequence). Trimming took 1 base from V and 2 from J, leaving 6 bases between them. The CDR3 loop spans 13 amino acids.

The J gene is TRBJ1-1, the V gene TRBV7-2; D is undetermined. V gave up 6 bases and J gave up 1 base, with 15 bases separating them. Germline V gene sequence: CDR1 SGHTA, CDR2 FQGNSA. The CDR3 runs 15 residues. In DNA, the CDR3 is TGTGCCAGCAGTAAAAAGGTAGCGGGGAACACTGAAGCTTTCTTT. This encodes CASSKKVAGNTEAFF.

The chain links TRBV7-2 to TRBJ2-2, with TRBD2 matching over 8 bases. CDR1 SGHTA and CDR2 FQGNSA come from the germline V gene. The CDR3 consists of 15 residues. Trimming cost V 5 bases and J 4 bases; bases outside gene matches: 6. This CDR3 is CASSVSGAITGELFF. CDR3 coding DNA: TGTGCCAGCAGCGTTAGCGGGGCTATCACCGGGGAGCTGTTTTTT.

This clone was picked up a small number of times. The chain recombines TRBV7-2 with TRBJ1-3; no definite D call. This CDR3 spans 12 amino acids. Trimming took off 5 bases at V and 7 bases at J, with 9 bases between the two ends. The germline V gene has CDR1 SGHTA and CDR2 FQGNSA. The chain's CDR3 is CASSPGRNTIYF. CDR3 in DNA: TGTGCCAGCAGCCCGGGGAGGAACACCATATATTTT. Full variable domain (outside the CDR3, taken from reference TRBV7-2 and TRBJ1-3): GAGVSQSPSNKVTEKGKDVELRCDPISGHTALYWYRQSLGQGLEFLIYFQGNSAPDKSGLPSDRFSAERTGGSVSTLTIQRTQQEDSAVYLCASSPGRNTIYFGEGSWLTVV.

J is TRBJ1-4 and V is TRBV29-1; D is unclear. This CDR3 has 13 residues. The V and J ends lost 3 bases and 4 bases respectively, with 9 bases between them. The germline V gene has CDR1 SQVTM and CDR2 ANQGSEA. The CDR3 spells CSVESSGNEKLFF. Written as DNA, the CDR3 is TGCAGCGTTGAGTCCTCGGGTAATGAAAAACTGTTTTTT.

This sequence joins TRBV7-3 and TRBJ2-6; 9 positions match TRBD1. There are 20 residues in the CDR3. V was clipped by 1 base and J by 0 bases; unmatched bases: 10. CDR1 SGHTA and CDR2 FQGTGA come from the germline V gene. In DNA, the CDR3 is TGTGCCAGCAGCTTAAGGGGGACAGGGAGAAAGGACTCTGGGGCCAACGTCCTGACTTTC. Residues: CASSLRGTGRKDSGANVLTF.

The J gene is TRBJ2-2, the V gene TRBV5-1, with 7 bases matching TRBD2. CDR3 length: 16 amino acids. Trimming removed 4 bases from V and 4 bases from J; junction bases left unmatched: 10. Per the germline V gene, CDR1 is SGHRS and CDR2 is YFSETQ. The CDR3 region is CASSPHRDYSTGELFF. The DNA of the CDR3 is TGCGCCAGCAGCCCGCACCGGGACTATTCCACCGGGGAGCTGTTTTTT.

The chain employs TRBV7-3 and TRBJ1-2; 8 bases fit TRBD1. Germline V gives CDR1 SGHTA, CDR2 FQGTGA. The CDR3 totals 13 residues. Trimming removed 6 bases from V and 2 bases from J; junction bases left unmatched: 2. The CDR3 coding sequence is TGTGCCAGCAGTAGGGACAGGAACTATGGCTACACCTTC. Encoded protein: CASSRDRNYGYTF.

This chain uses TRBV5-4 with TRBJ1-4; 12 positions match TRBD1. V shed 4 bases and J 6 bases; nucleotides not matched to a gene: 4. The CDR3 is 15 residues long. The germline gives CDR1 SGHNT, CDR2 YYREEE (reference sequence). This chain's CDR3 is CASSPGTGGDEKLFF. The DNA of the CDR3 is TGTGCCAGCAGCCCGGGGACAGGGGGCGATGAAAAACTGTTTTTT.

In its sample, this clone was seen a few times. This chain connects TRBV3-1 (or the pseudogene TRBV3-2) to TRBJ2-3; 7 bases line up with TRBD2. Trimming took 6 bases from V and 0 from J; bases not matched to a gene: 6. From germline, CDR1 is LGHDT and CDR2 YNNKEL (reference sequence). This CDR3 region has 15 residues. Here the CDR3 DNA reads TGTGCCAGCAGGAGAAGCGGGACTAGCACAGATACGCAGTATTTT. Translating gives CASRRSGTSTDTQYF.

The chain links TRBV19 to TRBJ1-2; TRBD1 matches at 7 bases. Losses at the gene ends were 8 bases for V and 4 bases for J; bases not matched to a gene: 7. Germline-derived CDR1 and CDR2 are LNHDA and SQIVND (reference sequence). The CDR3 length is 13 residues. The CDR3 sequence: CASGTTGSYGYTF. CDR3 nucleotides: TGTGCCAGTGGAACGACAGGGTCCTATGGCTACACCTTC.

The chain is built from TRBV28 and TRBJ2-3, with D maybe TRBD1 (5 bases). Trimming shortened V by 10 bases and J by 0 bases, and 20 bases separated the two germline ends. Germline-derived CDR1 and CDR2 are MDHEN and SYDVKM. This CDR3 contains 16 residues. For the CDR3, the DNA is TGTGCCACCTTGAACCTTCAGGGTCCAAGCACAGATACGCAGTATTTT. Protein sequence: CATLNLQGPSTDTQYF. Based on the CDR3 plus reference TRBV28 and TRBJ2-3, the full variable domain is DVKVTQSSRYLVKRTGEKVFLECVQDMDHENMFWYRQDPGLGLRLIYFSYDVKMKEKGDIPEGYSVSREKKERFSLILESASTNQTSMYLCATLNLQGPSTDTQYFGPGTRLTVL.

The chain recombines TRBV19 with TRBJ2-3, with a tentative D call TRBD2 (6 bases). V was cut by 5 bases and J by 2 bases, with 20 bases left in between. The CDR3 is 17 residues long. CDR1 is LNHDA and CDR2 is SQIVND in the germline V gene (reference sequence). This chain's CDR3 is CASSARGAEGLTDTQYF. The CDR3 DNA is TGTGCCAGTAGTGCCCGGGGAGCGGAGGGGCTCACAGATACGCAGTATTTT.

This clone was observed once. The chain is built from TRBV5-5 and TRBJ1-5; D not resolved. CDR3 length equals 14 residues. Trimming took 1 base from V and 5 from J, leaving 10 bases between them. The germline V gene encodes CDR1 SGHKS and CDR2 YYEKEE (reference sequence). CDR3 region: CASSLNRGYQPQHF. In nucleotides, the CDR3 is TGTGCCAGCAGCTTGAACAGAGGGTATCAGCCCCAGCATTTT. Full variable domain (rest looked up from reference TRBV5-5 and TRBJ1-5): DAGVTQSPTHLIKTRGQQVTLRCSPISGHKSVSWYQQVLGQGPQFIFQYYEKEERGRGNFPDRFSARQFPNYSSELNVNALLLGDSALYLCASSLNRGYQPQHFGDGTRLSIL.

The chain couples TRBV30 to TRBJ2-7, with 14 bases fitting TRBD2. The CDR3 runs 18 residues. Germline CDR1 and CDR2: GTSNPN and SVGIG (reference sequence). Trimming took 4 bases from V and 0 from J; bases not matched to a gene: 11. CDR3 residues: CAWTPPPGLAGVSYEQYF. The CDR3 DNA is TGTGCCTGGACTCCTCCCCCGGGACTAGCGGGAGTCTCCTACGAGCAGTACTTC.